These 10 T cell receptor beta chains were all obtained from the same sample, sequenced in a study of liver allograft versus peripheral blood T cells (dated by TCRdb to the early 2020s). Regarding the study in general: In liver transplant recipients, the study looked at T cell receptor repertoires in the peripheral blood and set them against the repertoires found within the transplanted livers.

The sequencing machine was an Illumina MiSeq. Using fastp at Q25 and MiXCR, TCRdb reprocessed the public reads and kept productive beta chains. Rows with one shared CDR3 protein collapse into an entry with the most common genes and DNA. In this sample the table shows thousands of distinct CDR3 sequences, 16% of which occur a single time. The ten top clones hold around 5.8% of the sample. The receptors were sampled from a human patient who had a liver transplant. Following transplantation, part of the T cell population may be supplied by the graft donor rather than the patient.

This clonotype ranks as medium-sized. J is TRBJ2-5 and V is TRBV24-1; 7 bases match TRBD1. The junction had 0 bases not matched to a gene; V was cut back by 2 bases and J by 1 base. Germline CDR1 reads KGHDR; CDR2 reads SFDVKD. The CDR3 spans 14 residues. The CDR3 nucleotides read TGTGCCACCAGTGATTCAGGGGGCCAAGAGACCCAGTACTTC. It translates to CATSDSGGQETQYF.

This clonotype was detected a few times. This chain uses TRBV28 with TRBJ2-4; 9 positions match TRBD1. The CDR3 is 16 residues long. CDR1 and CDR2 from the germline V gene are MDHEN and SYDVKM. The J segment lost 6 bases and the V segment lost 10 bases, leaving 16 bases of the junction unmatched. The CDR3 is CATEMRGQGKANIQYF. The CDR3 bases are TGTGCCACCGAGATGAGGGGACAGGGTAAGGCAAACATTCAGTACTTC.

The genes are TRBV5-1 and TRBJ2-6; 7 bases agree with TRBD1. Germline values: CDR1 SGHRS, CDR2 YFSETQ. Trimming cost V 3 bases and J 4 bases; bases outside gene matches: 10. This CDR3 region has 17 residues. The CDR3 here is CASSSSGTGAGANVLTF. The CDR3 DNA follows: TGCGCCAGCAGCTCAAGCGGAACAGGGGCGGGGGCCAACGTCCTGACTTTC.

The rearrangement uses TRBV11-3 and TRBJ1-1; D is undetermined. The CDR3 covers 15 residues. Germline CDR1 SGHNT, CDR2 YENEEA. Trimming took 0 bases from V and 1 from J, leaving 9 bases between them. The CDR3: CASSLDYSRNTEAFF. The CDR3, as DNA: TGTGCCAGCAGCTTAGACTATTCCAGGAACACTGAAGCTTTCTTT.

This clonotype is classed as medium-sized. The chain couples TRBV19 to TRBJ2-1; D is uncertain. CDR3 size: 13 residues. Trimming shortened V by 0 bases and J by 15 bases, and 15 bases separated the two germline ends. Germline-derived CDR1 and CDR2 are LNHDA and SQIVND (reference sequence). CDR3 region: CASSIEGRSRSFF. Here the CDR3 DNA reads TGTGCCAGTAGTATAGAAGGCCGGTCAAGGTCGTTCTTC.

This clonotype has more than one count but fewer than ten. The CDR3 reads CASGLAYRGSGYEQYF. The DNA for the CDR3 is TGTGCTAGTGGTTTGGCGTACAGGGGCTCGGGGTACGAGCAGTACTTC. The V gene is TRBV12-5, the J gene TRBJ2-7; 7 positions agree with TRBD1. V lost 1 base to trimming and J lost 4 bases; unmatched junction nucleotides: 10. CDR1 and CDR2 from the germline V gene are LGHNT and FRNRAP. The CDR3 length is 16 residues. The whole variable domain, remainder taken from reference TRBV12-5 and TRBJ2-7, is DARVTQTPRHKVTEMGQEVTMRCQPILGHNTVFWYRQTMMQGLELLAYFRNRAPLDDSGMPKDRFSAEMPDATLATLKIQPSEPRDSAVYFCASGLAYRGSGYEQYFGPGTRLTVT.

The chain employs TRBV19 and TRBJ2-3; the D gene could be TRBD1 or TRBD2 (6 bases each). V lost 4 bases and J lost 2, with 10 bases in between. CDR1 is LNHDA and CDR2 is SQIVND in the germline V gene (reference sequence). CDR3 length: 14 amino acids. CDR3 nucleotides: TGTGCCAGTAGTAAACAGGGACTCACAGATACGCAGTATTTT. This encodes CASSKQGLTDTQYF.

J is TRBJ2-3 and V is TRBV28; D is unresolved. Trimming pared 5 bases from V and 5 bases from J, leaving 8 bases between. The CDR3 sequence is 12 residues long. Germline CDR1 and CDR2: MDHEN and SYDVKM. CDR3: CASSLFRDTQYF. The CDR3 DNA follows: TGTGCCAGCAGTCTCTTCAGAGATACGCAGTATTTT.

This clonotype is labeled large. The chain carries TRBV29-1 and TRBJ1-3; no definite D call. Between the trimmed V and J ends, which lost 6 bases and 0 bases, there was a span of 6 bases. CDR1 and CDR2 (germline): SQVTM, ANQGSEA. The CDR3 extends over 12 amino acids. CDR3 DNA: TGCAGCGTGTACACCTCTGGAAACACCATATATTTT. The encoded protein is CSVYTSGNTIYF.

This chain links TRBV20-1 with TRBJ1-5; perhaps TRBD1 as D (6 bases). CDR3 length: 14 residues. Germline V gene data show CDR1 as DFQATT and CDR2 as SNEGSKA (reference sequence). The germline V and J ends were trimmed by 1 base and 4 bases, with 11 bases remaining between them. In DNA form, the CDR3 reads TGCAGTGCTAGAGGGGGGGCCCCGAATCAGCCCCAGCATTTT. The encoded protein is CSARGGAPNQPQHF.